This entry lists 26 T cell receptor beta chains sequenced from one sample in a study of T cells in Graves' hyperthyroidism and ophthalmopathy. RNA transcripts provided the source from which TCR beta CDR3 regions were amplified. TCR CDR3 regions were first amplified by RT-PCR with HTBI primers. TCRdb re-called the multiplex PCR reads through MiXCR, storing one row per CDR3 protein. The table lists roughly 300,000 distinct CDR3 sequences, about 25% of them singletons. Sequenced material: blood. All receptors come from a man aged 40-55 years with Graves' hyperthyroidism that later progressed to Graves' ophthalmopathy.

The table lists this clonotype with many counts. V and J are TRBV27 and TRBJ2-2; 10 bases match TRBD2. This CDR3 has 15 residues. V dropped 5 bases and J dropped 7; count of bases not matched to a gene: 7. Germline values: CDR1 MNHEY, CDR2 SMNVEV (reference sequence). The CDR3 loop reads CASSRALAGVGELFF. The CDR3 nucleotides are TGTGCCAGCAGTCGCGCCCTAGCGGGAGTCGGGGAGCTGTTTTTT.

This chain uses TRBV28 with TRBJ2-5, with 9 nucleotides matching TRBD2. V lost 3 bases to trimming and J lost 0 bases; unmatched junction nucleotides: 5. The CDR3 covers 16 residues. The germline V gene encodes CDR1 MDHEN and CDR2 SYDVKM. CDR3 residues: CASSFVSGGYQETQYF. The CDR3 DNA sequence: TGTGCCAGCAGTTTCGTGAGCGGGGGGTACCAAGAGACCCAGTACTTC.

This clonotype was counted many times. The chain carries TRBV20-1 and TRBJ1-2; D is undetermined. The V gene lost 1 base and the J gene lost 0 bases, with 12 bases spanning the gap. The germline CDR1 and CDR2 sequences are DFQATT and SNEGSKA (reference sequence). This CDR3 is 15 amino acids long. The CDR3 DNA reads TGCAGTGCTAGAGGACCTGGGAAGACTAACTATGGCTACACCTTC. Its protein product is CSARGPGKTNYGYTF.

There are many counts of this clonotype. The rearrangement uses TRBV15 and TRBJ2-3; 8 nucleotides align to TRBD2. V lost 1 base, J lost 5 bases, and 8 bases stayed unmatched. Germline V lookup: CDR1 LNHNV, CDR2 YYDKDF (reference sequence). The CDR3 has 16 residues. CDR3 amino acids: CATSRGPAGERDTQYF. CDR3 nucleotide sequence: TGTGCCACCAGCAGAGGGCCAGCGGGAGAAAGAGATACGCAGTATTTT.

V usage is TRBV29-1 and J usage is TRBJ1-1; D unresolved. CDR1 SQVTM and CDR2 ANQGSEA come from the germline V gene. With 4 bases removed from V and 4 bases from J, the gap between germline ends came to 13 bases. CDR3 length: 13 residues. CDR3 in DNA: TGCAGCGTTGGGCATATAGGGATCACTGAAGCTTTCTTT. Protein: CSVGHIGITEAFF.

This clonotype was recorded many times. The genes are TRBV12-3 or TRBV12-4 and TRBJ2-2; 9 bases agree with TRBD2. With 1 base clipped from V and 6 bases from J, the junction kept 6 bases outside the gene matches. The CDR3 contains 16 residues. The CDR3 DNA follows: TGTGCCAGCAGTTTAGATGGGAGCGGGAGGTCCGGGGAGCTGTTTTTT. This gives the protein CASSLDGSGRSGELFF.

This clonotype was picked up many times. The V call is TRBV29-1, the J call TRBJ2-7; D remains ambiguous. Trimming removed 4 bases at V and 4 bases at J, with 11 bases between. The CDR3 is made up of 12 amino acids. Germline loops: CDR1 SQVTM, CDR2 ANQGSEA. As DNA, the CDR3 is TGCAGCGTTGCCTACACAGAGTACGAGCAGTACTTC. Amino acid sequence: CSVAYTEYEQYF.

This clonotype was observed at least ten times. This chain connects TRBV4-2 to TRBJ2-7; 13 nucleotides match TRBD2. The junction had 6 bases not matched to a gene; V was cut back by 3 bases and J by 4 bases. CDR1 LGHNA and CDR2 YNFKEQ come from the germline V gene. This CDR3 is built from 16 residues. In DNA, the CDR3 is TGTGCCAGCAGCCAGGGACTAGCGGGACAGAGGTACGAGCAGTACTTC. It specifies CASSQGLAGQRYEQYF.

This clonotype was found many times. The chain uses TRBV24-1 and TRBJ2-2, with D maybe TRBD2 (5 bases). There are 15 residues in the CDR3. V was clipped by 5 bases and J by 3 bases, with 12 bases between them. From germline, CDR1 is KGHDR and CDR2 SFDVKD. The CDR3 spells CATSVLGRDTGELFF. In DNA, the CDR3 is TGTGCCACCAGTGTCCTTGGGAGAGACACCGGGGAGCTGTTTTTT.

In DNA form, the CDR3 reads TGTGCCAGCTGGACAGGTTTGGGGGAGCTGTTTTTT. This gives the protein CASWTGLGELFF. This chain joins TRBV28 and TRBJ2-2; 7 bases match TRBD1. Trimming cost V 8 bases and J 8 bases; bases outside gene matches: 5. The CDR3 runs to 12 residues. Germline V gene sequence: CDR1 MDHEN, CDR2 SYDVKM.

This clonotype was seen ten or more times. CDR3 DNA sequence: TGTGCCAGCGGAGACAGGCTTCTAGGCTACACCTTC. Its translation: CASGDRLLGYTF. V usage is TRBV25-1 and J usage is TRBJ1-2; D is perhaps TRBD1 (6 bases). The V end lost 8 bases, the J end lost 8 bases, and 15 bases lay between the germline ends. CDR3 length: 12 amino acids. Germline V gives CDR1 MGHDK, CDR2 SYGVNS.

This clonotype was detected many times. The genes are TRBV24-1 and TRBJ2-7, with a possible D match to TRBD1 (5 bases). CDR1 KGHDR and CDR2 SFDVKD come from the germline V gene. The length of the CDR3 is 12 residues. Trimming left V 5 bases short and J 3 bases short, with 7 bases between. The CDR3 spells CATSGGSYEQYF. In DNA form, the CDR3 reads TGTGCCACCAGTGGGGGCAGCTACGAGCAGTACTTC.

This rearrangement joins TRBV6-2 or TRBV6-3 to TRBJ1-1; TRBD1 matches at 8 bases. The CDR3 loop spans 15 amino acids. The trim removed 5 bases at V and 5 bases at J, leaving 10 bases unmatched. Germline lookup yields CDR1 MNHEY and CDR2 SVGEGT. The CDR3 protein is CASSPKDRGGTEAFF. DNA of the CDR3: TGTGCCAGCAGTCCCAAAGACAGGGGAGGGACTGAAGCTTTCTTT.

This clonotype was found many times. The rearrangement links TRBV20-1 to TRBJ1-2; D may be TRBD1 (5 bases). CDR3 length: 16 amino acids. Per the germline V gene, CDR1 is DFQATT and CDR2 is SNEGSKA (reference sequence). V was trimmed by 1 base and J by 4 bases, leaving 19 bases between them. The CDR3 coding sequence is TGCAGTGCTAGAGCCCGAGGGGTTGCAAGCATCTATGGCTACACCTTC. It encodes CSARARGVASIYGYTF.

Ten or more counts support this clonotype. The chain links TRBV19 to TRBJ2-5, with 8 bases identical to TRBD1. This CDR3 has 13 residues. V was pared by 3 bases and J by 4 bases, with 1 base of the junction left unmatched. Germline values: CDR1 LNHDA, CDR2 SQIVND (reference sequence). In DNA, the CDR3 is TGTGCCAGTAGTATCGGACAGGGAGAGACCCAGTACTTC. Amino acids: CASSIGQGETQYF.

V usage is TRBV6-1 and J usage is TRBJ2-7, with 7 bases identical to TRBD1. The V and J ends lost 4 bases and 2 bases, in that order; junction bases with no gene match: 5. The CDR3 has 14 residues. Germline CDR1 and CDR2: MNHNS and SASEGT. CDR3 amino acids: CASSGSQGAYEQYF. The CDR3 DNA is TGTGCCAGCAGTGGGTCTCAGGGGGCCTACGAGCAGTACTTC.

This clonotype was recorded at least ten times. The chain couples TRBV7-3 to TRBJ1-2; TRBD1 agrees at 7 bases. V lost 6 bases to trimming and J lost 8 bases; unmatched junction nucleotides: 9. This CDR3 spans 13 amino acids. CDR1 is SGHTA, CDR2 FQGTGA, per germline. The CDR3 nucleotides read TGTGCCAGCAGTACCACAGGGGAGGGAGGCTACACCTTC. Translating it yields CASSTTGEGGYTF.

There are many counts of this clonotype. The chain joins TRBV2 to TRBJ1-1; no clear D. This CDR3 is built from 13 residues. With 4 bases removed from V and 4 bases from J, the gap between germline ends came to 10 bases. CDR1 is SNHLY and CDR2 is FYNNEI in the germline V gene. In DNA, the CDR3 is TGTGCCAGCAGTGTTGAGGTTCGCACTGAAGCTTTCTTT. This translates into CASSVEVRTEAFF.

The genes are TRBV9 and TRBJ2-7; D is unresolved. V shed 0 bases and J shed 2 bases, with 12 bases lying between them. The CDR3 consists of 15 residues. The V gene's germline CDR1 is SGDLS and CDR2 YYNGEE. The CDR3 region has the DNA TGTGCCAGCAGCGTAGCTTACGCAGGTACCTACGAGCAGTACTTC. Encoded protein: CASSVAYAGTYEQYF. Using reference TRBV9 and TRBJ2-7 for the parts outside the CDR3, the full variable domain is DSGVTQTPKHLITATGQRVTLRCSPRSGDLSVYWYQQSLDQGLQFLIQYYNGEERAKGNILERFSAQQFPDLHSELNLSSLELGDSALYFCASSVAYAGTYEQYFGPGTRLTVT.

The chain couples TRBV28 to TRBJ2-5; D remains unclear. The CDR3 loop spans 15 amino acids. Per the germline V gene, CDR1 is MDHEN and CDR2 is SYDVKM. The V end lost 6 bases, the J end lost 1 base, and 15 bases lay between the germline ends. CDR3: CASSPPTDGQETQYF. CDR3 nucleotides: TGTGCCAGCAGCCCCCCCACGGACGGCCAAGAGACCCAGTACTTC.

This clonotype came up many times. The chain carries TRBV6-1 and TRBJ1-2, with D possibly matching TRBD1 (6 bases). CDR1 MNHNS and CDR2 SASEGT come from the germline V gene. CDR3 size: 13 residues. Trimming took off 6 bases at V and 3 bases at J, with 11 bases between the two ends. DNA of the CDR3: TGTGCCAGCAGGGTCGGGACACACTATGGCTACACCTTC. Amino acid sequence: CASRVGTHYGYTF.

This clonotype was counted at least ten times. The V gene is TRBV9, the J gene TRBJ1-1, with a tentative D call TRBD1 (5 bases). Germline-derived CDR1 and CDR2 are SGDLS and YYNGEE. Trimming cost V 0 bases and J 4 bases, with 10 bases left between them. This CDR3 is 14 amino acids long. The CDR3 region has the DNA TGTGCCAGCAGCGTAGCTTTTGGGGGCACTGAAGCTTTCTTT. Protein product: CASSVAFGGTEAFF.

This clonotype was counted a few times. One base away lies a much larger clone, so this may be a sequencing read error. The J gene is TRBJ2-7, the V gene TRBV3-1; 9 nucleotides match TRBD1. This CDR3 region has 15 residues. After removal of 4 bases from V and 6 bases from J, the junction contained 10 bases not matched to a gene. Germline CDR1 is LGHDT and CDR2 is YNNKEL (reference sequence). CDR3 nucleotide sequence: TGTGCCAGCAGCCCCTGGACAGGGGAGTATTGCGAGCAGTACTTC. Protein product: CASSPWTGEYCEQYF.

This clonotype was observed many times. The V gene is TRBV29-1, the J gene TRBJ1-5; a weak D match, TRBD1 (5 bases). This CDR3 has 13 residues. V was clipped by 5 bases and J by 9 bases, with 17 bases between them. Per germline, CDR1 SQVTM and CDR2 ANQGSEA. The CDR3 loop reads CSVMTELRSPQHF. CDR3 in DNA: TGCAGCGTTATGACAGAGCTTCGGTCGCCCCAGCATTTT.

In this sample, this clonotype turned up many times. The CDR3 region is CSVEDHGGTEAFF. The CDR3 DNA reads as TGCAGCGTTGAAGATCACGGAGGCACTGAAGCTTTCTTT. This chain joins TRBV29-1 and TRBJ1-1; no definite D call. V was pared by 0 bases and J by 4 bases, with 9 bases between. The CDR3 has 13 residues. CDR1 SQVTM and CDR2 ANQGSEA come from the germline V gene.

This clonotype has a count of ten or more. The V and J genes are TRBV9 and TRBJ2-2; D is ambiguous. The CDR3 loop spans 15 amino acids. V was cut by 0 bases and J by 0 bases, with 6 bases left in between. Germline V gene data show CDR1 as SGDLS and CDR2 as YYNGEE. In nucleotides, the CDR3 is TGTGCCAGCAGCGTAGCCATCGCGAACACCGGGGAGCTGTTTTTT. This codes for CASSVAIANTGELFF.